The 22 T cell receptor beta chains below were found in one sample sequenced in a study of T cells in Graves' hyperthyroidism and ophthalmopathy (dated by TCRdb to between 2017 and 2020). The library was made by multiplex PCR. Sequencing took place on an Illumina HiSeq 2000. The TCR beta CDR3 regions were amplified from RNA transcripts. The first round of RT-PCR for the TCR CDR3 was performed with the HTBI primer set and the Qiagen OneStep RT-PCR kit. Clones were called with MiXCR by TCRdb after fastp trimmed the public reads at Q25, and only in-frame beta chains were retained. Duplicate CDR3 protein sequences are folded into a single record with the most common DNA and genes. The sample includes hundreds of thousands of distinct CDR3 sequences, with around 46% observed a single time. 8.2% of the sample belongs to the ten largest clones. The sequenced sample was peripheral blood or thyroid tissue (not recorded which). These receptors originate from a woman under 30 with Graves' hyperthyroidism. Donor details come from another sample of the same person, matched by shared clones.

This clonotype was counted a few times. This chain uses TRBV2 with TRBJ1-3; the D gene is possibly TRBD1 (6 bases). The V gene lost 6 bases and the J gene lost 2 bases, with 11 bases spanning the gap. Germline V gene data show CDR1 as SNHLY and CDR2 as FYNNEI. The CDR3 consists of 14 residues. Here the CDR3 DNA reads TGTGCCAGCAGACCTGGGACAACTGGAAACACCATATATTTT. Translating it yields CASRPGTTGNTIYF.

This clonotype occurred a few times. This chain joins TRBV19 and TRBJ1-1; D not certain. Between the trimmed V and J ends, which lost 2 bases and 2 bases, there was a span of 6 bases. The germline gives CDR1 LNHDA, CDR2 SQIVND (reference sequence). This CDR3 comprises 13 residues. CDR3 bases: TGTGCCAGTAGTATACCAGCCAACACTGAAGCTTTCTTT. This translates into CASSIPANTEAFF.

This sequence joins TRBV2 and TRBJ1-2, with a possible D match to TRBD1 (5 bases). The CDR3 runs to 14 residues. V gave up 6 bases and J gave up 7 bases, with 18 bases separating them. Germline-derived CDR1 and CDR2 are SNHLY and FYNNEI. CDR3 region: CASSQDRKGSGYTF. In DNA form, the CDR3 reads TGTGCCAGCAGCCAAGATCGAAAGGGGTCTGGCTACACCTTC. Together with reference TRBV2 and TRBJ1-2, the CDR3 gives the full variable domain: EPEVTQTPSHQVTQMGQEVILRCVPISNHLYFYWYRQILGQKVEFLVSFYNNEISEKSEIFDDQFSVERPDGSNFTLKIRSTKLEDSAMYFCASSQDRKGSGYTFGSGTRLTVV.

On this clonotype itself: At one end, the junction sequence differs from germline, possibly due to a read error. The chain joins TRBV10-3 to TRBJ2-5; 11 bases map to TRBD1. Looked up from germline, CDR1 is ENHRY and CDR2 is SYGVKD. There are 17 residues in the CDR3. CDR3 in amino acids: CATSDFGTGGRRETQYF. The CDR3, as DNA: TGTGCCACCAGTGATTTCGGGACAGGGGGGAGACGGGAGACCCAGTACTTC.

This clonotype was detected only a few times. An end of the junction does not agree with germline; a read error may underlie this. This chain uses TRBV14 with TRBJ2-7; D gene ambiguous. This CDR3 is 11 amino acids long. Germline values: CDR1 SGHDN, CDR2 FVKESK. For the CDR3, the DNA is TGTGCCAACAGCCGCCTCCGCGAGCAGTACTTC. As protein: CANSRLREQYF. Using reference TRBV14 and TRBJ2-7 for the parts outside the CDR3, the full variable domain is EAGVTQFPSHSVIEKGQTVTLRCDPISGHDNLYWYRRVMGKEIKFLLHFVKESKQDESGMPNNRFLAERTGGTYSTLKVQPAELEDSGVYFCANSRLREQYFGPGTRLTVT.

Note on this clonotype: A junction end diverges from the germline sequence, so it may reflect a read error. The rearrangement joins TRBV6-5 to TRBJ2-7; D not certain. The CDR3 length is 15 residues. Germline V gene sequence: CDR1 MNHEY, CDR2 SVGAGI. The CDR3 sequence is CAISYSSGLTYEQYF. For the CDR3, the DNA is TGTGCCATCAGTTACTCGTCCGGGTTGACCTACGAGCAGTACTTC.

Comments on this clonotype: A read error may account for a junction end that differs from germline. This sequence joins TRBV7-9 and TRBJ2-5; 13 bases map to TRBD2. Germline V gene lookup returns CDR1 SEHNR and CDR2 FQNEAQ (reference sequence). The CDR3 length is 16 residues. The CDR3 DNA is TGCGCCAGCAGCCCTACTAGCGGGAGGGCCGCAGAGACCCAGTACTTC. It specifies CASSPTSGRAAETQYF. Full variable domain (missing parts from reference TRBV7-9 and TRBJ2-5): DTGVSQNPRHKITKRGQNVTFRCDPISEHNRLYWYRQTLGQGPEFLTYFQNEAQLEKSRLLSDRFSAERPKGSFSTLEIQRTEQGDSAMYLCASSPTSGRAAETQYFGPGTRLLVL.

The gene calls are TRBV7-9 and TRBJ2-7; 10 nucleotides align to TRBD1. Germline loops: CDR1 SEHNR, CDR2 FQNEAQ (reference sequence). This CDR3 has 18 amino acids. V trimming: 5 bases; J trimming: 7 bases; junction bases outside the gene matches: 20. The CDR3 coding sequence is TGTGCCAGCAGCCCCCGGGACAGGGGTATTCTTGGGACCGGGGAGCAGTACTTC. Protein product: CASSPRDRGILGTGEQYF.

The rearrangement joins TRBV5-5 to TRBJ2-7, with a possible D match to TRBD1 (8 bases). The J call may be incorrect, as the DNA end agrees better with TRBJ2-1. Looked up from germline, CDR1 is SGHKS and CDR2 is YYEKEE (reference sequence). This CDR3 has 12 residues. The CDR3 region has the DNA TGTGCCAGCAGACAGGGGGGGAATGAGCAGTTCTTC. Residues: CASRQGGNEQFF.

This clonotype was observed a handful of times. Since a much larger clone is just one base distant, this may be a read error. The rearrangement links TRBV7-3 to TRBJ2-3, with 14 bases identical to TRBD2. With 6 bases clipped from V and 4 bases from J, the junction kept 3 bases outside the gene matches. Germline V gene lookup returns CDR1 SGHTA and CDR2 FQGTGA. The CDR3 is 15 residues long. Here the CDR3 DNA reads TGTGCCAGCAGTGGGACTAGCGGGAGCGCAGATACGCAGTATTTT. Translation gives CASSGTSGSADTQYF.

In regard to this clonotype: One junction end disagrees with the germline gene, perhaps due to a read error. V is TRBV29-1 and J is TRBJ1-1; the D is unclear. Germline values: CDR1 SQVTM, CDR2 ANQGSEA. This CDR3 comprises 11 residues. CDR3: CSFETNTEAFF. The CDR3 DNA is TGCAGCTTTGAGACGAACACTGAAGCTTTCTTT.

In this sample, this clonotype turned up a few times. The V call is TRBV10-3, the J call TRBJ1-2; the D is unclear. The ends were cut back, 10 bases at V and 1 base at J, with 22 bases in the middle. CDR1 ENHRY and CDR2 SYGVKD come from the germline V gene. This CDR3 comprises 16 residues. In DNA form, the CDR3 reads TGTGCCAGCAGCGTCGACTGGACGGCAGTTAACTATGGCTACACCTTC. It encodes CASSVDWTAVNYGYTF.

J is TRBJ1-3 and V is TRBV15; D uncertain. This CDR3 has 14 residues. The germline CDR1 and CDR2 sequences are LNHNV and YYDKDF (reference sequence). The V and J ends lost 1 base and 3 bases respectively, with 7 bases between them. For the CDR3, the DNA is TGTGCCACCAGCAGAGGGGCAGATGGAAACACCATATATTTT. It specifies CATSRGADGNTIYF.

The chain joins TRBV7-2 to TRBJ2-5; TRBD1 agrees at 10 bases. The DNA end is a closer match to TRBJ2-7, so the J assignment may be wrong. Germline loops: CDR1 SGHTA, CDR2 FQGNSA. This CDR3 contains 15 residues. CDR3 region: CASSHRQGAPYEQYF. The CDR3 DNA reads TGTGCCAGCAGCCACCGACAGGGGGCGCCCTACGAGCAGTACTTC.

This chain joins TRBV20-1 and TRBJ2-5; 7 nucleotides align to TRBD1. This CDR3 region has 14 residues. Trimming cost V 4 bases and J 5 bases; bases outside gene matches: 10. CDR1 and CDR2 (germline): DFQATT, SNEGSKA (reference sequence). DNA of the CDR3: TGCAGTGCTATCGATAGGGGGCAACAGGAGACCCAGTACTTC. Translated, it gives CSAIDRGQQETQYF.

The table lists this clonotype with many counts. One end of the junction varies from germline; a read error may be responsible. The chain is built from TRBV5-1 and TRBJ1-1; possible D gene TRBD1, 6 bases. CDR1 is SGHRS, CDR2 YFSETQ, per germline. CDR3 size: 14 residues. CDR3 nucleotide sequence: TGTGCCAGCAGCTTTACAGGGCTAAACACTGAAGCTTTCTTT. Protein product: CASSFTGLNTEAFF.

The CDR3 nucleotides are TGTGCCAGCAGCTTAGGGACAAGAAGAAACACCATATATTTT. Amino acids: CASSLGTRRNTIYF. The chain uses TRBV7-2 and TRBJ1-3; D is possibly TRBD1 (5 bases). V shed 1 base and J shed 5 bases, with 9 bases lying between them. The CDR3 totals 14 residues. CDR1 is SGHTA and CDR2 is FQGNSA in the germline V gene.

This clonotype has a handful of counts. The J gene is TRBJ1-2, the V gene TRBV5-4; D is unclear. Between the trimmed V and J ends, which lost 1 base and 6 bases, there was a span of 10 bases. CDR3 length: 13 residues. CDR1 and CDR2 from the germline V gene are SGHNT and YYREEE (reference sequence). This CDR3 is CASSLLGWHGYTF. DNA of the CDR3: TGTGCCAGCAGCTTGCTCGGGTGGCATGGCTACACCTTC.

The chain's CDR3 is CATSGQGAPGANVLTF. The CDR3 region has the DNA TGTGCCACCAGCGGACAGGGGGCGCCTGGGGCCAACGTCCTGACTTTC. The rearrangement joins TRBV15 to TRBJ2-6, with TRBD1 matching over 11 bases. Germline CDR1 reads LNHNV; CDR2 reads YYDKDF (reference sequence). J gave up 2 bases and V 5 bases, and 2 bases lay outside the gene matches. The CDR3 runs to 16 residues.

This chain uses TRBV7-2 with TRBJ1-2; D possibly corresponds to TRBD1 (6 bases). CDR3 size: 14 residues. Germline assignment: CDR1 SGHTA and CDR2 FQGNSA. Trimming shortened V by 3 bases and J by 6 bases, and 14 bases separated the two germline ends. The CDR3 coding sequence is TGTGCCAGCAGCTTGGATAGGGGGGCCCATGGCTACACCTTC. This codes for CASSLDRGAHGYTF.

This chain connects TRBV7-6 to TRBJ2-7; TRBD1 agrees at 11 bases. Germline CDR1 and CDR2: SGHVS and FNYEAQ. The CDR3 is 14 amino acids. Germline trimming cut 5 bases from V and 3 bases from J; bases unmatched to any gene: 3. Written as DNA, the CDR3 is TGTGCCAGCAGCAGGACAGGGGGCTACTACGAGCAGTACTTC. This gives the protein CASSRTGGYYEQYF.

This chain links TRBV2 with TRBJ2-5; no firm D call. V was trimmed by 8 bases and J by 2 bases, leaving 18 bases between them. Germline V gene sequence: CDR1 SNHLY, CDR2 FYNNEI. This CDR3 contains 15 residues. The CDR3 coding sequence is TGTGCCAGCTCACCCTTTGTTTCGGAACAAGAGACCCAGTACTTC. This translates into CASSPFVSEQETQYF.